The next 21 T cell receptor beta chains were all read from a single sample in a study of molecular identifiers for immune sequencing clone quantification. TCRdb reprocessed the PCR reads via MiXCR and lists one record per CDR3 protein. The sample has about 320,000 distinct CDR3 sequences, roughly a quarter seen once. Sequenced input: naive CD8+ T cells from blood, with Jurkat cell RNA spiked in. Subset: FACS-sorted CD8+CD4-CCR7+CD45RA+ naive T cells. These receptor sequences come from a human donor in good health. Some libraries in this study had Jurkat cell RNA spiked in.

This CDR3 reads CASSREGGSPYEQYF. The CDR3 DNA is TGTGCCAGCAGTCGCGAGGGCGGGAGCCCCTACGAGCAGTACTTC. The chain joins TRBV2 to TRBJ2-7; TRBD2 agrees at 7 bases. There are 15 residues in the CDR3. Looked up from germline, CDR1 is SNHLY and CDR2 is FYNNEI. V shed 5 bases and J 2 bases; nucleotides not matched to a gene: 9.

This CDR3 reads CASSQDTDRATEAFF. Written as DNA, the CDR3 is TGTGCCAGCAGCCAAGACACCGACAGGGCCACTGAAGCTTTCTTT. This chain links TRBV14 with TRBJ1-1, with TRBD1 matching over 7 bases. The CDR3 is 15 amino acids. CDR1 and CDR2 (germline): SGHDN, FVKESK. V trimming: 0 bases; J trimming: 4 bases; junction bases outside the gene matches: 5.

Turning to this clonotype: With a much larger clone just one base away, this may be a read error. V usage is TRBV12-3 or TRBV12-4 and J usage is TRBJ1-1; D call uncertain. The CDR3 covers 14 residues. For the CDR3, the DNA is TGTGCCAGCAGTCCATCGTTGGGTCGGACTGTAGCTTTCTTT. This gives the protein CASSPSLGRTVAFF.

The chain recombines TRBV7-8 with TRBJ2-1, with 15 positions matching TRBD2. V lost 5 bases, J lost 4 bases, and 3 bases stayed unmatched. Germline loops: CDR1 SGHVS, CDR2 FQNEAQ. The CDR3 totals 16 residues. The CDR3 nucleotides are TGTGCCAGCAGCGAGGGACTAGCGGGGGGTTACAATGAGCAGTTCTTC. Its translation is CASSEGLAGGYNEQFF. Combining the CDR3 with reference TRBV7-8 and TRBJ2-1 gives the whole variable domain GAGVSQSPRYKVAKRGQDVALRCDPISGHVSLFWYQQALGQGPEFLTYFQNEAQLDKSGLPSDRFFAERPEGSVSTLKIQRTQQEDSAVYLCASSEGLAGGYNEQFFGPGTRLTVL.

This clonotype was recorded at least ten times. The chain links TRBV30 to TRBJ2-3; D is unresolved. V lost 0 bases and J lost 5, with 9 bases in between. The germline V gene encodes CDR1 GTSNPN and CDR2 SVGIG (reference sequence). The CDR3 extends over 13 amino acids. The CDR3 nucleotides read TGTGCCTGGAGTGTCGAGTCTGGAGATACGCAGTATTTT. Its translation: CAWSVESGDTQYF.

The rearrangement links TRBV6-6 to TRBJ2-1; D is perhaps TRBD2 (6 bases). Germline assignment: CDR1 MNHNY and CDR2 SVGAGI (reference sequence). Trimming shortened V by 2 bases and J by 7 bases, and 15 bases separated the two germline ends. The CDR3 has 15 amino acids. Here the CDR3 DNA reads TGTGCCAGCAGTTACATGACTAGTGCGAGGAATGAGCAGTTCTTC. Its protein is CASSYMTSARNEQFF.

This clonotype has just a few counts. This sequence joins TRBV29-1 and TRBJ2-3; 8 bases agree with TRBD2. The CDR3 covers 15 residues. The germline gives CDR1 SQVTM, CDR2 ANQGSEA. V shed 3 bases, J shed 2 bases, and the junction held 7 bases outside the gene matches. As DNA, the CDR3 is TGCAGCGTTGAGGGAACTAGCGGAGTCACAGATACGCAGTATTTT. Translated, it gives CSVEGTSGVTDTQYF.

A remark on this clonotype: A much larger clone lies one base from this, so it may be a read error. V and J are TRBV20-1 and TRBJ2-7; 14 nucleotides match TRBD2. Unmatched junction bases numbered 5, after V lost 1 base and J lost 9 bases. The CDR3 spans 14 residues. Germline V gene lookup returns CDR1 DFQATT and CDR2 SNEGSKA (reference sequence). CDR3 in DNA: TGCAGTGCTAGAGGGACTAGCGGGGGGTCCGCGCAGTACTTC. Encoded protein: CSARGTSGGSAQYF.

On this clonotype: This clone may be a read error of a much larger clone one base away. V gene TRBV9 combines with J gene TRBJ2-5; 8 positions match TRBD2. This CDR3 region has 15 residues. CDR1 SGDLS and CDR2 YYNGEE come from the germline V gene. As DNA, the CDR3 is TGTGCCAGCAGCGTAGGGGGGAGCGGGAGTGAGACCCAGAACTTC. Its translation is CASSVGGSGSETQNF.

This clonotype was recorded many times. The chain carries TRBV12-3 or TRBV12-4 and TRBJ2-3; no reliable D call. With 6 bases removed from V and 4 bases from J, the gap between germline ends came to 8 bases. CDR3 length: 12 amino acids. CDR3 loop: CASRFSADTQYF. DNA for the CDR3: TGTGCCAGCAGGTTTAGTGCAGATACGCAGTATTTT.

This clonotype came up a few times. V usage is TRBV6-2 or TRBV6-3 and J usage is TRBJ2-3; 10 bases are a match to TRBD1. The V gene end was trimmed by 8 bases and the J gene end by 1 base; junction bases not matched to a gene: 6. This CDR3 contains 15 residues. Germline V gene data show CDR1 as MNHEY and CDR2 as SVGEGT. The CDR3 reads CASGTGTGGTDTQYF. DNA of the CDR3: TGTGCCAGCGGGACAGGGACAGGGGGCACAGATACGCAGTATTTT.

This clonotype was detected a few times. The V call is TRBV9, the J call TRBJ2-3, with TRBD1 matching 7 bases. The germline gives CDR1 SGDLS, CDR2 YYNGEE. The ends lost 0 bases at V and 0 bases at J; junction bases unmatched: 4. The CDR3 totals 16 residues. DNA of the CDR3: TGTGCCAGCAGCGTAGAGGGACAGACCAGCACAGATACGCAGTATTTT. Translated, it gives CASSVEGQTSTDTQYF.

In DNA form, the CDR3 reads TGTGCCAGCAGCCCCCTATTGGGACAGGGCAATGAAAAACTGTTTTTT. Its translation is CASSPLLGQGNEKLFF. The chain couples TRBV9 to TRBJ1-4; 9 nucleotides line up with TRBD1. Trimming cost V 4 bases and J 5 bases; bases outside gene matches: 9. Germline lookup yields CDR1 SGDLS and CDR2 YYNGEE. The CDR3 is 16 residues long.

Only a few counts were recorded for this clonotype. The chain recombines TRBV4-3 with TRBJ2-7; 7 nucleotides align to TRBD2. Germline trimming cut 3 bases from V and 4 bases from J; bases unmatched to any gene: 9. The germline gives CDR1 LGHNA, CDR2 YSLEER. The CDR3 loop spans 15 amino acids. The CDR3 nucleotides read TGCGCCAGCAGCCAGAATCTAGCGGAAGTGTACGAGCAGTACTTC. It encodes CASSQNLAEVYEQYF.

This clonotype was counted only a few times. The chain links TRBV6-2 or TRBV6-3 to TRBJ1-2; 7 bases match TRBD1. V was pared by 0 bases and J by 3 bases, with 7 bases of the junction left unmatched. Germline values: CDR1 MNHEY, CDR2 SVGEGT. The CDR3 is 16 residues long. The CDR3 nucleotides read TGTGCCAGCAGTTACTCGAGAGCAGGGGGTTACTATGGCTACACCTTC. This codes for CASSYSRAGGYYGYTF.

This clonotype occurred a few times. The genes are TRBV19 and TRBJ1-1; maybe TRBD1 (5 bases). The germline V gene has CDR1 LNHDA and CDR2 SQIVND (reference sequence). The CDR3 is 13 residues long. V was trimmed by 9 bases and J by 0 bases, leaving 11 bases between them. The CDR3 here is CARMTVMNTEAFF. The CDR3, as DNA: TGTGCCAGGATGACAGTCATGAACACTGAAGCTTTCTTT.

A few counts support this clonotype. V usage is TRBV4-1 and J usage is TRBJ1-1; no clear D. Germline CDR1 MGHRA, CDR2 YSYEKL. The CDR3 has 15 amino acids. V lost 0 bases to trimming and J lost 4 bases, with 12 bases between them. CDR3 sequence: CASSQEHPVSTEAFF. The CDR3 DNA sequence: TGCGCCAGCAGCCAAGAGCATCCGGTATCCACTGAAGCTTTCTTT.

This clonotype was observed once. One junction end does not reproduce the germline sequence, and a read error may be involved. V gene TRBV5-1 combines with J gene TRBJ2-5; D perhaps matches TRBD1 (6 bases). In germline, CDR1 is SGHRS, CDR2 YFSETQ. This CDR3 contains 15 residues. The CDR3 nucleotides are TGCGCCAGCAGCTTGGAGGACAGATGGCAAGAGGCCCAGTACTTC. Its protein is CASSLEDRWQEAQYF. The whole variable domain, filled in from reference TRBV5-1 and TRBJ2-5, reads KAGVTQTPRYLIKTRGQQVTLSCSPISGHRSVSWYQQTPGQGLQFLFEYFSETQRNKGNFPGRFSGRQFSNSRSEMNVSTLELGDSALYLCASSLEDRWQEAQYFGPGTRLLVL.

As DNA, the CDR3 is TGTGCCAGCAGCTCCGTCCAAACAGGGGGCCCGTACTATGGCTACACCTTC. Amino acids: CASSSVQTGGPYYGYTF. This rearrangement joins TRBV7-9 to TRBJ1-2; TRBD1 matches 9 bases. The CDR3 consists of 17 residues. Germline CDR1 SEHNR, CDR2 FQNEAQ (reference sequence). J lost 3 bases, V lost 4 bases, and 12 bases had no gene match.

This clonotype was observed many times. This chain uses TRBV7-9 with TRBJ2-7, with TRBD2 matching 7 bases. The ends lost 1 base at V and 4 bases at J; junction bases unmatched: 4. Germline V lookup: CDR1 SEHNR, CDR2 FQNEAQ (reference sequence). This CDR3 is 14 amino acids long. Here the CDR3 DNA reads TGTGCCAGCAGCTTAGGGAGCGGGGCTTACGAGCAGTACTTC. Protein product: CASSLGSGAYEQYF. Full variable domain (outside the CDR3, taken from reference TRBV7-9 and TRBJ2-7): DTGVSQNPRHKITKRGQNVTFRCDPISEHNRLYWYRQTLGQGPEFLTYFQNEAQLEKSRLLSDRFSAERPKGSFSTLEIQRTEQGDSAMYLCASSLGSGAYEQYFGPGTRLTVT.

This clonotype appeared many times. V is TRBV11-2 and J is TRBJ2-7, with 12 bases aligning to TRBD2. Losses at the gene ends were 6 bases for V and 3 bases for J; bases not matched to a gene: 6. The CDR3 length is 15 residues. The germline V gene has CDR1 SGHAT and CDR2 FQNNGV. The DNA for the CDR3 is TGTGCCAGCAGTTTTACTAGCGGGGGGCACTACGAGCAGTACTTC. It encodes CASSFTSGGHYEQYF.